These 6 T cell receptor beta chains came from one sample sequenced in a study of sequential checkpoint blockade in melanoma. Some clones are missing from TCRdb's copy, which holds only in-frame ones; the method was immunoSEQ multiplex PCR. This table holds 13,000 or so clones, roughly 21% found once. Treatment of the sample: randomized to nivolumab then ipilimumab (arm A) or the reverse (arm B). The sequenced sample was tumor tissue (inferred from file names), obtained from a patient given nivolumab and ipilimumab in sequence. The source is a human donor with melanoma.

This chain uses TRBV9 with TRBJ1-1; 7 bases fit TRBD1. CDR1 is SGDLS, CDR2 YYNGEE, per germline. The CDR3 is 14 amino acids. Trimming removed 3 bases from V and 3 bases from J; junction bases left unmatched: 5. The CDR3 region is CASSARGRYTEAFF. The DNA of the CDR3 is TGTGCCAGCAGCGCTAGGGGGCGGTACACTGAAGCTTTCTTT. Variable domain in full (rest from reference TRBV9 and TRBJ1-1): DSGVTQTPKHLITATGQRVTLRCSPRSGDLSVYWYQQSLDQGLQFLIQYYNGEERAKGNILERFSAQQFPDLHSELNLSSLELGDSALYFCASSARGRYTEAFFGQGTRLTVV.

This clone has ten or more counts. V usage is TRBV11-3 and J usage is TRBJ2-5, with D possibly TRBD2 on 5 matching bases. The CDR3 is 14 residues long. From germline, CDR1 is SGHNT and CDR2 YENEEA. Trimming took off 3 bases at V and 1 base at J, with 9 bases between the two ends. The CDR3 DNA reads as TGTGCCAGCAGCTTTTCGGGATCCCAAGAGACCCAGTACTTC. Translating gives CASSFSGSQETQYF.

The chain employs TRBV9 and TRBJ2-1; maybe TRBD1 (5 bases). This CDR3 contains 15 residues. Germline V lookup: CDR1 SGDLS, CDR2 YYNGEE. V gave up 6 bases and J gave up 3 bases, with 16 bases separating them. CDR3 residues: CASTLSQAGYNEQFF. Here the CDR3 DNA reads TGTGCCAGCACCTTGTCACAGGCAGGCTACAATGAGCAGTTCTTC.

Within the sample, this clone is medium-sized. The V call is TRBV19, the J call TRBJ2-1, with unresolved D. Germline values: CDR1 LNHDA, CDR2 SQIVND (reference sequence). This CDR3 comprises 11 residues. The ends were cut back, 7 bases at V and 3 bases at J, with 4 bases in the middle. CDR3 DNA sequence: TGTGCCAGTACTAACTACAATGAGCAGTTCTTC. It translates to CASTNYNEQFF.

This clone showed up just a few times. V usage is TRBV6-8 and J usage is TRBJ2-1; D remains ambiguous. Germline-derived CDR1 and CDR2 are MNHGY and SAAAGT. V shed 4 bases and J shed 10 bases, with 11 bases lying between them. The CDR3 spans 12 residues. The CDR3 DNA reads as TGTGCCAGCAGTTCCCAGTTTTGGGAGCAGTTCTTC. Amino acid sequence: CASSSQFWEQFF.

V usage is TRBV12-5 and J usage is TRBJ2-1; D assignment may be TRBD1 or TRBD2 (6 bases each). CDR1 and CDR2 from the germline V gene are LGHNT and FRNRAP. The CDR3 consists of 14 residues. Here the CDR3 reads CASKGGDLINEQFF. In nucleotides, the CDR3 is TGTGCCAGCAAGGGGGGCGACCTCATCAATGAGCAGTTCTTC.